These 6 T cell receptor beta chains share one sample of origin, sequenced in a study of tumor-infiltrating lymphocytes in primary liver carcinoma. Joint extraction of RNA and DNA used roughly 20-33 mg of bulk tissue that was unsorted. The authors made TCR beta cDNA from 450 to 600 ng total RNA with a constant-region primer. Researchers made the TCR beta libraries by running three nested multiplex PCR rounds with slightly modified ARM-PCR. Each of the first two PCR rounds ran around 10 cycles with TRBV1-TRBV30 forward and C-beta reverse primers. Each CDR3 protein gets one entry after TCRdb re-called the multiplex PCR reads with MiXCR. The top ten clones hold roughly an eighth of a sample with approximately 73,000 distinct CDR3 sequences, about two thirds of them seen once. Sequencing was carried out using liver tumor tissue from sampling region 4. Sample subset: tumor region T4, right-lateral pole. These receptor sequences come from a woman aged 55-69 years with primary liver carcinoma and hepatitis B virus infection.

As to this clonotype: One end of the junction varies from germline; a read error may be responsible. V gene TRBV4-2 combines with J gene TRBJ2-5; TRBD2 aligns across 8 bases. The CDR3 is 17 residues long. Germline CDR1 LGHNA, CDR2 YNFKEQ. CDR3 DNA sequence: TGTGCCAGCAGTCAAACCGGGACTAGGAATGTCCCAAAGACCCAATACTTC. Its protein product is CASSQTGTRNVPKTQYF.

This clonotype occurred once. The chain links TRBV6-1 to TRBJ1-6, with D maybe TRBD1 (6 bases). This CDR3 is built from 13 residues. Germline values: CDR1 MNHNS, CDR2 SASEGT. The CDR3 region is CAGKEGVDSPLHF. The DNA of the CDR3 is TGTGCAGGCAAGGAGGGGGTGGATTCACCCCTCCACTTT.

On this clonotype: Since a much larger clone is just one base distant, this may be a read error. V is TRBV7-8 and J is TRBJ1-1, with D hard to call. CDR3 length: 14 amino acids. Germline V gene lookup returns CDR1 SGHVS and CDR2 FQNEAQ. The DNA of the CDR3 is TGTGCCAGCAGCTCTCAGACCCGCAACAGTGAAGCTTTCTTT. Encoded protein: CASSSQTRNSEAFF.

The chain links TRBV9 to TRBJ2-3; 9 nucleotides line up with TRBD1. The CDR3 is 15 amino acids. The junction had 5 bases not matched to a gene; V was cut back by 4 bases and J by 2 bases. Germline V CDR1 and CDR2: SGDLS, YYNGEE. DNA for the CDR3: TGTGCCAGCAGCATAAGGACAGGGGACACAGATACGCAGTATTTT. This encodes CASSIRTGDTDTQYF.

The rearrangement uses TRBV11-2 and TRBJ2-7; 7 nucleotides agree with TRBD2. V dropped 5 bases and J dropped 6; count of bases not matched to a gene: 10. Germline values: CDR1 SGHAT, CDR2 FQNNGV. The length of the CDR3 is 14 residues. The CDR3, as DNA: TGTGCCAGCAGCCCAAGCGGGACGGGTGCCGAGCAGTACTTC. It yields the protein CASSPSGTGAEQYF.

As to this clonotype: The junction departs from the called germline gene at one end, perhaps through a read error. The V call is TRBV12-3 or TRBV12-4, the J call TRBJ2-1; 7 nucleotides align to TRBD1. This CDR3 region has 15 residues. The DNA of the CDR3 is TGTGCCAGCAGCAAGATAGGGGGCAGGAGCAATGAGCAATTCTTC. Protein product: CASSKIGGRSNEQFF.